This TCR beta chain was observed in a study of vaccination effects on CD4 cells after COVID-19. Measured with immunoSEQ multiplex PCR; TCRdb has only the in-frame clones, and not every one. The data contain 30,000 or so clones, 72% of them seen just once; the ten biggest clones take up less than 15%. CDR1 is SGHVS and CDR2 is FQNEAQ in the germline V gene. The V end lost 2 bases, the J end lost 2 bases, and 7 bases lay between the germline ends. This CDR3 comprises 15 residues. Within the ViraFEST assay, antigen-specific CD4+ T cells underwent expansion with viral peptide pools prior to sequencing. Culture lasted about 11 days before CD4+ T cell isolation. The cohort was immunized with two doses of either the BNT162b2 or mRNA-1273 vaccine. Cells had half their medium changed to IL-2 medium on days 3 and 7. With respect to this clone: Its specificity is unknown.

The chain recombines TRBV7-8 with TRBJ2-6, with D tentatively TRBD2 (5 bases). Sequencing was performed on CD4+ T cells from PBMCs cultured with HCoV-229E spike peptides, taken after COVID-19 vaccination. This receptor was obtained from a human donor who received a COVID-19 vaccine. CDR3 region: CASSLRETGANVLTF. Here the CDR3 DNA reads TGTGCCAGCAGCTTACGGGAAACTGGGGCCAACGTCCTGACTTTC.